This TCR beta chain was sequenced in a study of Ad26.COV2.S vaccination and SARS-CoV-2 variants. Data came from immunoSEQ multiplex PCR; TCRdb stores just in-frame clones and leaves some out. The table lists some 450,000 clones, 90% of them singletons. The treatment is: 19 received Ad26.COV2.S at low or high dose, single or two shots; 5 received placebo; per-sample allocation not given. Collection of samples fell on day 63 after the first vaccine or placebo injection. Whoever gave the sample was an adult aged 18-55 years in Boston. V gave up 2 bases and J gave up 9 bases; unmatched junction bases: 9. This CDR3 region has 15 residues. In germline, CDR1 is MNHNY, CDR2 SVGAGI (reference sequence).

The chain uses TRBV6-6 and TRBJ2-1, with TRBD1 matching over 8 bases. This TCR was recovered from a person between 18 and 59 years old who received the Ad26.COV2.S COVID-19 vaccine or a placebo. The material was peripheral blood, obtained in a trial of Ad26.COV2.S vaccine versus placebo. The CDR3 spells CASSYGPRGRSEQFF. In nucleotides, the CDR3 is TGTGCCAGCAGTTACGGTCCCAGGGGGCGGAGTGAGCAGTTCTTC.